This T cell receptor beta chain originates from a study of regulatory T cells in long-lasting Graves disease. Overall study: Positivity for TSH receptor antibodies plus over 5 years of antithyroid drugs meant persistent Graves' disease.

Relying on iRepertoire HTBI primers and Arm-PCR of CDR3 regions, the team built TCR beta libraries. MiXCR was run by TCRdb on the multiplex PCR reads, yielding one entry per CDR3 protein. The sample includes hundreds of thousands of distinct CDR3 sequences, approximately 29% seen only once; the top ten take roughly 40%. Time point denoted: persistent/refractory GD, antithyroid drugs over 5 years with positive TRAb. Following extraction of RNA from PBMCs, that RNA was used to make the TCR library. General study findings and limits: A greater number of public clonotypes (2,741) was shared by persistent patients than by new patients (about 990). Persistent disease favored TRBV28, TRBJ1-2 and TRBJ2-5. A limited number of samples was an acknowledged limitation.

This CDR3 has 15 amino acids. V lost 0 bases and J lost 1, with 10 bases in between. CDR1 and CDR2 from the germline V gene are SGHRS and YFSETQ. This clonotype has a handful of counts. Antigen specificity is unknown. This receptor was obtained from a female donor with Graves disease. The sequenced sample was peripheral blood mononuclear cells (PBMCs), obtained when the disease was refractory, from a patient treated with antithyroid drugs. This sequence joins TRBV5-1 and TRBJ1-1; unclear D gene. The CDR3 bases are TGCGCCAGCAGCTTGGACAGTGACTGGAACACTGAAGCTTTCTTT. Its translation is CASSLDSDWNTEAFF.